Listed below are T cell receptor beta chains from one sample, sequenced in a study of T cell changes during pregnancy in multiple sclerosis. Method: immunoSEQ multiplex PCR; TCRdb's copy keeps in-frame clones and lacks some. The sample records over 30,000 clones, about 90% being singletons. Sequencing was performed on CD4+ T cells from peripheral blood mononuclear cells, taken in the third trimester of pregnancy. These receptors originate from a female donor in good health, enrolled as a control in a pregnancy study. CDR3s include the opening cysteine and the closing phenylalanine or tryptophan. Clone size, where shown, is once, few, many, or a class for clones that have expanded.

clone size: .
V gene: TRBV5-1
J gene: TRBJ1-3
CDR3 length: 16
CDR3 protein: CASSPWGGDAGNTIYF

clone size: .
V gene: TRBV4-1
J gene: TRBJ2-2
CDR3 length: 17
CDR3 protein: CASSQDASGGATGELFF

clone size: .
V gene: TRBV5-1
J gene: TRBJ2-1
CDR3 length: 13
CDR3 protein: CASSSTTGDEQFF

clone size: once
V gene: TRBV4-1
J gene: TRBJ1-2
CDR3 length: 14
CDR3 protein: CASSQVGTGFGYTF

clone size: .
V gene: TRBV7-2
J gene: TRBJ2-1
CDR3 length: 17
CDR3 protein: CATKGARGGTSYNEQFF

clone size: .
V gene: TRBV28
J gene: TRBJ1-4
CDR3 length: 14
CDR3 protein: CASSLTGGLRKLFF

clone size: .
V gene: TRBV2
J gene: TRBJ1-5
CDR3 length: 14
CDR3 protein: CASSVGGVRPPQHF

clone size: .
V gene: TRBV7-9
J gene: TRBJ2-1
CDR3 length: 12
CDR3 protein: CALLRENNEQFF

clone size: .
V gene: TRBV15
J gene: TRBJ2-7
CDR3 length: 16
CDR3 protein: CATSTPGWRSPYEQYF

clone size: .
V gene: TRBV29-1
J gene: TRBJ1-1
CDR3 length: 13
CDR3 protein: CSVVGGVDTEAFF

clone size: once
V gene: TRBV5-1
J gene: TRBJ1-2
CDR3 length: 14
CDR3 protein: CASSLGQGGYGYTF

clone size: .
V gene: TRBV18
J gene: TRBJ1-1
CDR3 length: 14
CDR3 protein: CASSPGEPVTEAFF

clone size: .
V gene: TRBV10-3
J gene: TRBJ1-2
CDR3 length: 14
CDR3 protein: CAISEAGQGVGYTF

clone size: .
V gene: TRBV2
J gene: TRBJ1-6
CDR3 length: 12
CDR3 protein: CASSLAGSPLHF

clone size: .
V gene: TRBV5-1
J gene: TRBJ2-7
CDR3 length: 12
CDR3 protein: CASSLEGGEQYF

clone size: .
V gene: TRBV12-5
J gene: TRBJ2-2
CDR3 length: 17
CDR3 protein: CASGSRLAGGNTGELFF

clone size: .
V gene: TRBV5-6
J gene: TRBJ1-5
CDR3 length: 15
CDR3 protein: CASSLGQGVSQPQHF

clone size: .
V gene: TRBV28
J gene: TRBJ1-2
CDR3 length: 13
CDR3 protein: CASSLQGVYGYTF

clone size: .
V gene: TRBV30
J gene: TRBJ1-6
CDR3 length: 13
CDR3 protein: CAWTGGNNSPLHF